This TCR beta chain originates from a study of T cell repertoires in cytomegalovirus infection. Germline lookup yields CDR1 SGHTA and CDR2 FQGNSA. CDR3 length: 12 amino acids. Study-level results: What dominated the ex vivo response were HLA-C-restricted CMV-specific TCR beta clonotypes.

This clonotype was seen only a few times. Its cognate antigen is unknown. Relative to the germline gene, one junction end is altered; a read error may explain this. Via MiXCR, TCRdb re-called the reads, giving one row per CDR3 protein. The sample lists hundreds of thousands of distinct CDR3 sequences, roughly 29% occurring once. The starting material was cultured PBMCs, obtained from culture after CMV antigen stimulation. This receptor was identified in a human donor in good health (CMV status not recorded). Some clones in this sample may be carry-over from other donors' samples. V and J are TRBV7-2 and TRBJ2-7, with D unresolved. CDR3 nucleotides: TGTGCCAGCAGCCGTGGAAGACTGAGTGTCCACTTC. It specifies CASSRGRLSVHF.